The clone carrying this T cell receptor (beta chain) was recorded a few times. The antigen remains unidentified. Trimming took 5 bases from V and 9 from J, leaving 8 bases between them. The CDR3 has 11 amino acids. CDR1 and CDR2 from the germline V gene are SGHTA and FQGNSA. The sample is drawn from a study of beta chain features in type 1 diabetes. Study-wide background: The study examined about 110,000,000 sorted cells across all samples.

Expressed TCRB transcripts were sequenced because the isolated RNA had all been reverse transcribed beforehand. TCRdb's copy holds only in-frame clones and misses some; the assay was immunoSEQ multiplex PCR. The sample has about 150,000 clones; around 10% are singletons. Study-wide results and limits: A moderate, significant TCRB CDR3 shortening appeared in type 1 diabetes across four CD4+ subsets. A pattern of fewer insertions and more deletions at VDJ junctions was seen in type 1 diabetes patients.

This receptor was taken from a man aged 18 to 29 in good health. The sequencing input was central memory CD4+ T cells from blood. This rearrangement joins TRBV7-2 to TRBJ2-1; D unclear. This CDR3 reads CASSPKSEQFF. The CDR3 nucleotides are TGTGCCAGCAGCCCGAAAAGTGAGCAGTTCTTC.